The TCR beta chain under discussion was sequenced for a study of TIL therapy for anti-PD-1-resistant metastatic lung cancer. Study information: Patients then received nivolumab; progressors got lymphodepletion, TIL and IL-2. Tumors carried a median about 1.5 non-synonymous mutations per megabase.

Overall study results and limits: Treatment-naive, never-smoker and oncogene-addicted patients were overrepresented in this highly selected cohort.

The libraries were made with immunoSEQ v3. Libraries were prepared by immunoSEQ multiplex PCR; TCRdb keeps only in-frame clonotypes and omits some of them. The top ten clones hold roughly 16% of a sample with tens of thousands of clones, roughly 85% of them seen once. Time point in this sample: pre-treatment sample, taken before nivolumab and TIL therapy. Adults with stage 4 NSCLC were enrolled in a phase I trial. Note on this clone: Its matching antigen is unknown.

The source was blood, collected at baseline. This sequence originates from an older man with non-small cell lung cancer.

Here the CDR3 DNA reads TGCGCCAGCAGCTTGCGGGGGGAAACGGCTGAGCAGTTCTTC. Protein sequence: CASSLRGETAEQFF. The chain couples TRBV5-1 to TRBJ2-1, with 7 bases fitting TRBD2. CDR1 is SGHRS, CDR2 YFSETQ, per germline. The CDR3 is 14 residues long. V gave up 1 base and J gave up 9 bases; unmatched junction bases: 7.